Presented here are 28 T cell receptor beta chains from one specimen sequenced in a study of vaccination and CD4 T cells after COVID-19. The treatment: roughly 11-day PBMC culture with coronavirus spike peptide pools or control peptides (ViraFEST assay). These receptors lack a known antigen. The Oncomine TCR Beta short-read assay was applied to DNA of cultured CD4+ T cells. TCRdb re-called the PCR reads through MiXCR, storing one row per CDR3 protein. The sample includes roughly 20,000 distinct CDR3 sequences, over 50% of them seen just once. The source material was CD4+ T cells from blood, cultured in vitro. These receptors all come from a human donor who had recovered from COVID-19.

The gene calls are TRBV29-1 and TRBJ1-1; 10 bases are shared with TRBD1. CDR3 length: 14 residues. J lost 5 bases, V lost 7 bases, and 10 bases had no gene match. The V gene's germline CDR1 is SQVTM and CDR2 ANQGSEA. The CDR3, as DNA: TGCAGCGCCCCGAGAGGACAGGGGGGTACTGAAGCTTTCTTT. Translated: CSAPRGQGGTEAFF. The full variable domain, in which reference TRBV29-1 and TRBJ1-1 provide the parts outside the CDR3, is SAVISQKPSRDICQRGTSLTIQCQVDSQVTMMFWYRQQPGQSLTLIATANQGSEATYESGFVIDKFPISRPNLTFSTLTVSNMSPEDSSIYLCSAPRGQGGTEAFFGQGTRLTVV.

This chain uses TRBV6-1 with TRBJ1-5; D might be TRBD1 (5 bases). The V gene lost 4 bases and the J gene lost 7 bases, with 14 bases spanning the gap. Per germline, CDR1 MNHNS and CDR2 SASEGT. There are 14 residues in the CDR3. Written as DNA, the CDR3 is TGTGCCAGCAGTGGTGGCTATGGGGCACAGCCCCAGCATTTT. Translated, it gives CASSGGYGAQPQHF.

This clonotype was counted a single time. The genes are TRBV7-2 and TRBJ2-2; possible D gene TRBD1, 6 bases. The CDR3 extends over 16 amino acids. Trimming took 6 bases from V and 0 from J, leaving 14 bases between them. The germline CDR1 and CDR2 sequences are SGHTA and FQGNSA. CDR3 nucleotide sequence: TGTGCCAGCAGGGGCAGGGGTTATACGAACACCGGGGAGCTGTTTTTT. Protein sequence: CASRGRGYTNTGELFF.

The V and J genes are TRBV7-8 and TRBJ2-3, with 9 nucleotides matching TRBD2. Germline assignment: CDR1 SGHVS and CDR2 FQNEAQ. The V gene end was trimmed by 1 base and the J gene end by 3 bases; junction bases not matched to a gene: 5. This CDR3 has 16 amino acids. The CDR3, as DNA: TGTGCCAGCAGCTTAGTTCTTAGCGGGAGTACAGATACGCAGTATTTT. Its protein product is CASSLVLSGSTDTQYF.

This chain connects TRBV7-8 to TRBJ1-5; D ambiguous. The CDR3 consists of 12 residues. Germline CDR1 and CDR2: SGHVS and FQNEAQ. The V gene lost 1 base and the J gene lost 4 bases, with 2 bases spanning the gap. The CDR3 region has the DNA TGTGCCAGCAGCTTAGTAAATCAGCCCCAGCATTTT. Translating gives CASSLVNQPQHF. Based on the CDR3 plus reference TRBV7-8 and TRBJ1-5, the full variable domain is GAGVSQSPRYKVAKRGQDVALRCDPISGHVSLFWYQQALGQGPEFLTYFQNEAQLDKSGLPSDRFFAERPEGSVSTLKIQRTQQEDSAVYLCASSLVNQPQHFGDGTRLSIL.

The rearrangement joins TRBV5-4 to TRBJ1-2; 8 nucleotides align to TRBD1. The V gene's germline CDR1 is SGHNT and CDR2 YYREEE (reference sequence). The trim removed 0 bases at V and 5 bases at J, leaving 6 bases unmatched. The CDR3 sequence is 15 residues long. CDR3 DNA: TGTGCCAGCAGCTTGGGGGCCAGGGGGCGGTATGGCTACACCTTC. It is translated as CASSLGARGRYGYTF.

This chain joins TRBV7-9 and TRBJ1-1; the match to TRBD1 covers 9 bases. V dropped 0 bases and J dropped 5; count of bases not matched to a gene: 4. Germline lookup yields CDR1 SEHNR and CDR2 FQNEAQ (reference sequence). The CDR3 runs to 15 residues. For the CDR3, the DNA is TGTGCCAGCAGCTTAGCCCCGACAGGGGGGACTGAAGCTTTCTTT. Translated, it gives CASSLAPTGGTEAFF.

This clonotype was seen a handful of times. The rearrangement uses TRBV2 and TRBJ1-2; D is possibly TRBD1 (5 bases). The germline V gene has CDR1 SNHLY and CDR2 FYNNEI. Trimming left V 8 bases short and J 1 base short, with 8 bases between. The CDR3 is 12 residues long. The CDR3 nucleotides read TGTGCCAGCCGGGGGGATAACTATGGCTACACCTTC. Translation: CASRGDNYGYTF.

This clonotype appeared a few times. The V gene is TRBV24-1, the J gene TRBJ1-1; 9 bases are shared with TRBD1. Per germline, CDR1 KGHDR and CDR2 SFDVKD. The length of the CDR3 is 15 residues. J gave up 1 base and V 8 bases, and 7 bases lay outside the gene matches. This CDR3 reads CATIGQGNKNTEAFF. For the CDR3, the DNA is TGTGCCACCATTGGACAGGGGAATAAGAACACTGAAGCTTTCTTT.

The chain links TRBV6-1 to TRBJ2-3; D is ambiguous. Trimming cost V 8 bases and J 1 base, with 10 bases left between them. CDR1 and CDR2 (germline): MNHNS, SASEGT. The CDR3 length is 13 residues. CDR3 sequence: CASLLPGTDTQYF. In DNA, the CDR3 is TGTGCCAGCCTACTGCCCGGCACAGATACGCAGTATTTT.

The rearrangement uses TRBV2 and TRBJ2-7, with TRBD2 matching 15 bases. CDR1 and CDR2 from the germline V gene are SNHLY and FYNNEI. This CDR3 has 14 residues. The V segment lost 7 bases and the J segment 6 bases; nucleotides outside the gene matches: 4. As DNA, the CDR3 is TGTGCCAGCACTATGGGACTAGCGGGAGGCGAGCAGTACTTC. It specifies CASTMGLAGGEQYF.

The V and J genes are TRBV27 and TRBJ1-5; maybe TRBD1 (5 bases). In germline, CDR1 is MNHEY, CDR2 SMNVEV (reference sequence). This CDR3 is built from 14 residues. The V end lost 0 bases, the J end lost 5 bases, and 8 bases lay between the germline ends. CDR3 bases: TGTGCCAGCAGTTTATCGAGGGGCGATCAGCCCCAGCATTTT. Translating gives CASSLSRGDQPQHF.

This clonotype was recorded only once. The V gene is TRBV11-3, the J gene TRBJ2-5; possibly TRBD2 for D (6 bases). Trimming took off 8 bases at V and 4 bases at J, with 17 bases between the two ends. Germline V gene lookup returns CDR1 SGHNT and CDR2 YENEEA. This CDR3 is built from 14 residues. The CDR3 loop reads CASGTSPSRETQYF. The CDR3 nucleotides are TGTGCCAGCGGGACTTCGCCATCTAGAGAGACCCAGTACTTC. The full variable domain, with the rest looked up from reference TRBV11-3 and TRBJ2-5, is EAGVVQSPRYKIIEKKQPVAFWCNPISGHNTLYWYLQNLGQGPELLIRYENEEAVDDSQLPKDRFSAERLKGVDSTLKIQPAELGDSAVYLCASGTSPSRETQYFGPGTRLLVL.

This clonotype was found a few times. V gene TRBV7-6 combines with J gene TRBJ2-7, with 9 bases aligning to TRBD1. Germline loops: CDR1 SGHVS, CDR2 FNYEAQ. The V segment lost 3 bases and the J segment 3 bases; nucleotides outside the gene matches: 3. The length of the CDR3 is 14 residues. CDR3 nucleotide sequence: TGTGCCAGCAGCTTTGGGACAGGGCTCTACGAGCAGTACTTC. Translation: CASSFGTGLYEQYF.

This clonotype was seen just once. The chain uses TRBV5-4 and TRBJ2-7; 14 bases map to TRBD2. V lost 4 bases, J lost 3 bases, and 6 bases stayed unmatched. This CDR3 contains 16 residues. Per germline, CDR1 SGHNT and CDR2 YYREEE (reference sequence). The CDR3 sequence is CASSPGGTSGSYEQYF. As DNA, the CDR3 is TGTGCCAGCAGCCCTGGAGGGACTAGCGGGAGCTACGAGCAGTACTTC.

J is TRBJ1-5 and V is TRBV28, with 9 bases aligning to TRBD1. The junction had 7 bases not matched to a gene; V was cut back by 3 bases and J by 1 base. The CDR3 spans 17 residues. Germline V lookup: CDR1 MDHEN, CDR2 SYDVKM. The CDR3 coding sequence is TGTGCCAGCAGTTTTAAACAGGGGGCCTTGAGCAATCAGCCCCAGCATTTT. Its translation: CASSFKQGALSNQPQHF.

This rearrangement joins TRBV19 to TRBJ1-1; 7 positions match TRBD1. The CDR3 extends over 15 amino acids. Germline CDR1 is LNHDA and CDR2 is SQIVND (reference sequence). The J segment lost 5 bases and the V segment lost 7 bases, leaving 13 bases of the junction unmatched. CDR3 DNA sequence: TGTGCCAGTAAGGGACAGAGCTCGGGGGGTACTGAAGCTTTCTTT. Translated: CASKGQSSGGTEAFF.

This chain links TRBV20-1 with TRBJ1-6; D perhaps matches TRBD1 (5 bases). Trimming pared 6 bases from V and 8 bases from J, leaving 17 bases between. There are 14 residues in the CDR3. Germline-derived CDR1 and CDR2 are DFQATT and SNEGSKA (reference sequence). The CDR3 coding sequence is TGCAGTGCGCGCGAGACAGCATTATATTCACCCCTCCACTTT. Translating it yields CSARETALYSPLHF.

This clonotype was detected only once. The genes are TRBV29-1 and TRBJ2-1, with TRBD2 matching over 14 bases. V trimming: 3 bases; J trimming: 10 bases; junction bases outside the gene matches: 5. This CDR3 has 14 residues. Germline CDR1 and CDR2: SQVTM and ANQGSEA. DNA of the CDR3: TGCAGCGTTGATGGGACTAGCGGGAGATGGGAGCAGTTCTTC. It encodes CSVDGTSGRWEQFF.

The rearrangement uses TRBV20-1 and TRBJ2-2, with D perhaps TRBD2 (5 bases). V dropped 3 bases and J dropped 7 bases, with 15 bases sitting between them. Germline V gene lookup returns CDR1 DFQATT and CDR2 SNEGSKA (reference sequence). CDR3 size: 14 residues. The CDR3 sequence: CSARVVAFSGELFF. The DNA of the CDR3 is TGCAGTGCTAGGGTCGTAGCGTTTAGCGGGGAGCTGTTTTTT.

The chain employs TRBV20-1 and TRBJ2-3; D might be TRBD2 (7 bases). V was clipped by 5 bases and J by 5 bases, with 17 bases between them. Germline loops: CDR1 DFQATT, CDR2 SNEGSKA (reference sequence). This CDR3 comprises 14 residues. The CDR3 loop is CSAQRGGEVDTQYF. CDR3 sequence (DNA): TGCAGTGCTCAGAGAGGGGGGGAGGTAGATACGCAGTATTTT.

The V and J genes are TRBV15 and TRBJ2-7; tentative D call: TRBD1 (6 bases). Germline V gives CDR1 LNHNV, CDR2 YYDKDF (reference sequence). V lost 3 bases and J 0 bases, leaving 15 bases between the germline ends. The CDR3 contains 16 residues. Written as DNA, the CDR3 is TGTGCCACCAGCAGGTCTCAGGGGCCGAGCTCCTACGAGCAGTACTTC. It codes for CATSRSQGPSSYEQYF.

This rearrangement joins TRBV6-1 to TRBJ1-1; D call uncertain. CDR1 and CDR2 (germline): MNHNS, SASEGT. Trimming shortened V by 2 bases and J by 5 bases, and 9 bases separated the two germline ends. The CDR3 runs to 13 residues. CDR3 in amino acids: CASSESGVTEAFF. CDR3 nucleotides: TGTGCCAGCAGTGAATCCGGGGTAACTGAAGCTTTCTTT.

This clonotype was counted a few times. The chain combines TRBV7-2 with TRBJ2-3; D uncertain. V was cut by 1 base and J by 5 bases, with 7 bases left in between. The CDR3 consists of 13 residues. CDR1 and CDR2 (germline): SGHTA, FQGNSA. The chain's CDR3 is CASSLVYGDTQYF. DNA for the CDR3: TGTGCCAGCAGCTTAGTGTACGGAGATACGCAGTATTTT.

The chain uses TRBV7-8 and TRBJ2-5; the match to TRBD1 covers 7 bases. V was clipped by 7 bases and J by 1 base; unmatched bases: 3. Germline lookup yields CDR1 SGHVS and CDR2 FQNEAQ. The length of the CDR3 is 13 residues. CDR3 residues: CASNRQGQETQYF. The CDR3 DNA follows: TGTGCCAGCAACAGACAGGGCCAAGAGACCCAGTACTTC.

The chain uses TRBV20-1 and TRBJ1-3; D is undetermined. The germline V gene encodes CDR1 DFQATT and CDR2 SNEGSKA (reference sequence). The CDR3 has 13 residues. Trimming pared 6 bases from V and 3 bases from J, leaving 12 bases between. Here the CDR3 DNA reads TGCAGTGCGAGGGATTTTCGTGGAAACACCATATATTTT. Encoded protein: CSARDFRGNTIYF.

V usage is TRBV11-2 and J usage is TRBJ2-7; no clear D. There are 14 residues in the CDR3. Per the germline V gene, CDR1 is SGHAT and CDR2 is FQNNGV. Trimming shortened V by 3 bases and J by 0 bases, and 9 bases separated the two germline ends. The CDR3 is CASSFDMLSYEQYF. CDR3 nucleotide sequence: TGTGCCAGCAGCTTTGACATGCTCTCCTACGAGCAGTACTTC.

This sequence joins TRBV30 and TRBJ1-2; D ambiguous. This CDR3 has 12 amino acids. The V gene lost 3 bases and the J gene lost 7 bases, with 12 bases spanning the gap. Germline CDR1 is GTSNPN and CDR2 is SVGIG (reference sequence). CDR3 residues: CAWSVKQRGYTF. CDR3 bases: TGTGCCTGGAGCGTTAAACAGCGTGGCTACACCTTC.